This record concerns one TCR beta chain sequence. The antigen remains unidentified. CDR3 length: 19 residues. From germline, CDR1 is MNHEY and CDR2 SVGEGT. The entry originates in a study of monozygotic twins with inflammatory bowel disease. For each CDR3 protein, TCRdb gives one entry from its re-call of the 5' RACE reads, without DNA. The table for this sample gives about 380,000 distinct CDR3 sequences. Regarding the study as a whole: Variability may have been added to patient repertoires by differing immunosuppressive treatments.

The J gene is TRBJ2-6, the V gene TRBV6-2 or TRBV6-3; absent DNA, TCRdb's TRBD1 call cannot be checked. This TCR derives from a human donor with ulcerative colitis or Crohn's disease, or a healthy co-twin of an affected twin (not recorded which). Specimen: blood. CDR3 sequence reads: CASSYPGQGTHSGANVLTF.